The 31 T cell receptor beta chains below were found in one sample sequenced in a study of shared clonotypes between healthy human individuals. Generated by immunoSEQ multiplex PCR, the TCRdb table keeps only in-frame clones and is missing some. The table lists more than 2,000,000 clones, 90% to 95% of them singletons. Sequenced input: naive CD4+ T cells sorted from blood. Subset: CD45RA+ positively selected. The receptors come from a man aged 18 to 30 in good health.

The chain combines TRBV5-4 with TRBJ2-6; 8 nucleotides match TRBD2. Per germline, CDR1 SGHNT and CDR2 YYREEE (reference sequence). V was pared by 1 base and J by 2 bases, with 11 bases of the junction left unmatched. CDR3 length: 19 residues. CDR3 nucleotides: TGTGCCAGCAGCTTGAGTTGGGCGTCGGGAGGGCCTGGGGCCAACGTCCTGACTTTC. This sequence encodes CASSLSWASGGPGANVLTF.

The chain uses TRBV5-1 and TRBJ2-2; 7 bases are a match to TRBD2. Germline CDR1 SGHRS, CDR2 YFSETQ. J lost 6 bases, V lost 4 bases, and 6 bases had no gene match. The CDR3 has 14 amino acids. Written as DNA, the CDR3 is TGCGCCAGCAGCGAGGGCCGGGAGGCCGGGGAGCTGTTTTTT. This sequence encodes CASSEGREAGELFF.

This chain connects TRBV10-3 to TRBJ1-1; D is possibly TRBD1 (6 bases). From germline, CDR1 is ENHRY and CDR2 SYGVKD. Trimming left V 8 bases short and J 1 base short, with 14 bases between. This CDR3 has 14 residues. CDR3 in amino acids: CAILAAGANTEAFF. The CDR3, as DNA: TGTGCCATCTTGGCCGCGGGGGCGAACACTGAAGCTTTCTTT.

This sequence joins TRBV7-9 and TRBJ1-2, with 9 bases matching TRBD1. CDR3 size: 15 residues. CDR1 and CDR2 from the germline V gene are SEHNR and FQNEAQ (reference sequence). The V and J ends lost 0 bases and 8 bases, in that order; junction bases with no gene match: 7. The CDR3 DNA reads as TGTGCCAGCAGCTTAGCATCGGGACAGGGAAAGGGCTACACCTTC. Translation gives CASSLASGQGKGYTF.

This chain uses TRBV19 with TRBJ1-5; 9 bases are shared with TRBD1. Germline V CDR1 and CDR2: LNHDA, SQIVND (reference sequence). This CDR3 is 19 amino acids long. The junction had 14 bases not matched to a gene; V was cut back by 5 bases and J by 0 bases. CDR3 bases: TGTGCCAGTAGTTCAACCGGGACAGGGTTTCTCTCTAGCAATCAGCCCCAGCATTTT. It translates to CASSSTGTGFLSSNQPQHF.

The rearrangement joins TRBV9 to TRBJ1-2; unclear D gene. This CDR3 comprises 16 residues. The V gene lost 0 bases and the J gene lost 0 bases, with 12 bases spanning the gap. Looked up from germline, CDR1 is SGDLS and CDR2 is YYNGEE. CDR3 sequence (DNA): TGTGCCAGCAGCGTAGGTACAGCGGGAGCTAACTATGGCTACACCTTC. Amino acids: CASSVGTAGANYGYTF.

The chain recombines TRBV27 with TRBJ2-5; 11 bases align to TRBD2. The J segment lost 5 bases and the V segment lost 5 bases, leaving 4 bases of the junction unmatched. CDR1 and CDR2 (germline): MNHEY, SMNVEV (reference sequence). The CDR3 is made up of 14 amino acids. DNA for the CDR3: TGTGCCAGCAGTACCGGGACTAGCGGCGAGACCCAGTACTTC. Its translation is CASSTGTSGETQYF.

The gene calls are TRBV7-9 and TRBJ2-2, with 12 nucleotides matching TRBD1. Germline V gene data show CDR1 as SEHNR and CDR2 as FQNEAQ (reference sequence). The ends lost 1 base at V and 2 bases at J; junction bases unmatched: 5. The CDR3 spans 18 residues. Written as DNA, the CDR3 is TGTGCCAGCAGCTTAGTAGGGACAGGGGGCCGCAACACCGGGGAGCTGTTTTTT. Residues: CASSLVGTGGRNTGELFF.

This clone showed up just once. The chain combines TRBV5-1 with TRBJ2-5; no clear D. CDR1 is SGHRS and CDR2 is YFSETQ in the germline V gene. V was trimmed by 7 bases and J by 5 bases, leaving 12 bases between them. The CDR3 totals 12 residues. The CDR3 sequence is CASGIGGETQYF. The CDR3 nucleotides read TGCGCCAGCGGAATTGGTGGCGAGACCCAGTACTTC.

J is TRBJ2-7 and V is TRBV2; D remains ambiguous. The CDR3 is 14 residues long. V lost 4 bases, J lost 0 bases, and 10 bases lay in between. The germline V gene has CDR1 SNHLY and CDR2 FYNNEI. As DNA, the CDR3 is TGTGCCAGCAGTGCGGCGAGCAGCTCCTACGAGCAGTACTTC. It yields the protein CASSAASSSYEQYF.

The genes are TRBV27 and TRBJ1-2, with TRBD1 matching over 8 bases. This CDR3 comprises 12 residues. Germline CDR1 MNHEY, CDR2 SMNVEV (reference sequence). V trimming: 6 bases; J trimming: 4 bases; junction bases outside the gene matches: 1. The CDR3 coding sequence is TGTGCCAGCAGACAGGGGGGCTATGGCTACACCTTC. Amino acids: CASRQGGYGYTF.

V is TRBV5-6 and J is TRBJ1-5, with TRBD1 matching over 9 bases. The CDR3 contains 17 residues. Germline assignment: CDR1 SGHDT and CDR2 YYEEEE. V dropped 0 bases and J dropped 2; count of bases not matched to a gene: 6. The CDR3 bases are TGTGCCAGCAGCTTGGGGGGACAGGGAGACGGCAATCAGCCCCAGCATTTT. It encodes CASSLGGQGDGNQPQHF.

This clone was found once. The chain couples TRBV9 to TRBJ2-1; 11 bases fit TRBD2. J gave up 10 bases and V 0 bases, and 6 bases lay outside the gene matches. The CDR3 contains 15 residues. CDR1 and CDR2 from the germline V gene are SGDLS and YYNGEE. This CDR3 reads CASSVDSGRGEEQFF. Here the CDR3 DNA reads TGTGCCAGCAGCGTAGATAGCGGGAGGGGGGAGGAGCAGTTCTTC.

This clone was counted a single time. The rearrangement uses TRBV6-1 and TRBJ2-7; D is uncertain. The V gene lost 5 bases and the J gene lost 2 bases, with 7 bases spanning the gap. The CDR3 extends over 12 amino acids. Germline CDR1 and CDR2: MNHNS and SASEGT. In DNA, the CDR3 is TGTGCCAGCAGTACGGCGACCTACGAGCAGTACTTC. Translation gives CASSTATYEQYF.

V and J are TRBV6-4 and TRBJ2-3, with D maybe TRBD1 (5 bases). This CDR3 contains 12 residues. Germline V lookup: CDR1 MRHNA, CDR2 SNTAGT. V was pared by 5 bases and J by 8 bases, with 11 bases between. Here the CDR3 DNA reads TGTGCCAGCAGTCCAGGGCAGGGTACGCAGTATTTT. It translates to CASSPGQGTQYF.

J is TRBJ1-3 and V is TRBV7-9; D unclear. There are 19 residues in the CDR3. In germline, CDR1 is SEHNR, CDR2 FQNEAQ (reference sequence). V was trimmed by 1 base and J by 4 bases, leaving 23 bases between them. The CDR3 sequence: CASSLDQPAGTFGGNTIYF. The CDR3, as DNA: TGTGCCAGCAGCTTAGATCAACCCGCGGGTACCTTCGGAGGAAACACCATATATTTT. The variable domain in full, completed from reference TRBV7-9 and TRBJ1-3, reads DTGVSQNPRHKITKRGQNVTFRCDPISEHNRLYWYRQTLGQGPEFLTYFQNEAQLEKSRLLSDRFSAERPKGSFSTLEIQRTEQGDSAMYLCASSLDQPAGTFGGNTIYFGEGSWLTVV.

The chain recombines TRBV5-1 with TRBJ2-2; D possibly corresponds to TRBD2 (6 bases). Looked up from germline, CDR1 is SGHRS and CDR2 is YFSETQ. The V and J ends lost 6 bases and 0 bases respectively, with 9 bases between them. The CDR3 runs 14 residues. The CDR3: CASMGGANTGELFF. CDR3 sequence (DNA): TGCGCCAGCATGGGCGGGGCGAACACCGGGGAGCTGTTTTTT. The variable domain in full, with the rest retrieved from reference TRBV5-1 and TRBJ2-2, is KAGVTQTPRYLIKTRGQQVTLSCSPISGHRSVSWYQQTPGQGLQFLFEYFSETQRNKGNFPGRFSGRQFSNSRSEMNVSTLELGDSALYLCASMGGANTGELFFGEGSRLTVL.

The chain couples TRBV19 to TRBJ1-2, with no clear D. This CDR3 has 14 residues. CDR1 and CDR2 (germline): LNHDA, SQIVND (reference sequence). V lost 2 bases, J lost 6 bases, and 13 bases lay in between. The CDR3 DNA follows: TGTGCCAGTAGTATAACAGCGCTCTCGGATGGCTACACCTTC. As protein: CASSITALSDGYTF.

The chain uses TRBV7-9 and TRBJ1-4, with TRBD1 matching over 9 bases. This CDR3 contains 14 residues. The germline CDR1 and CDR2 sequences are SEHNR and FQNEAQ (reference sequence). The J segment lost 6 bases and the V segment lost 3 bases, leaving 2 bases of the junction unmatched. Here the CDR3 DNA reads TGTGCCAGCAGCTTTGACAGGGGGGATGAAAAACTGTTTTTT. It specifies CASSFDRGDEKLFF.

About this clone itself: The sample holds other DNA sequences that translate to the same CDR3. The genes are TRBV4-3 and TRBJ1-3; D not certain. There are 15 residues in the CDR3. Trimming stripped 0 bases from V and 2 bases from J, with 8 bases between. Germline lookup yields CDR1 LGHNA and CDR2 YSLEER. As DNA, the CDR3 is TGCGCCAGCAGCCAAGATTGGGGAGCTGGAAACACCATATATTTT. It specifies CASSQDWGAGNTIYF.

The V call is TRBV5-1, the J call TRBJ1-2; D gene uncertain. The germline V and J ends were trimmed by 1 base and 7 bases, with 23 bases remaining between them. CDR3 size: 17 residues. Germline V gene data show CDR1 as SGHRS and CDR2 as YFSETQ. The CDR3 loop reads CASSLFAAPGSIGGYTF. CDR3 sequence (DNA): TGCGCCAGCAGCTTGTTCGCCGCGCCGGGGTCAATCGGTGGCTACACCTTC.

Here the CDR3 reads CASSLAYGTGDTEAFF. CDR3 DNA: TGTGCCAGCAGCTTAGCCTACGGGACCGGCGACACTGAAGCTTTCTTT. The chain joins TRBV7-9 to TRBJ1-1; maybe TRBD1 (5 bases). Per germline, CDR1 SEHNR and CDR2 FQNEAQ (reference sequence). CDR3 length: 16 amino acids. Trimming left V 0 bases short and J 3 bases short, with 14 bases between.

This chain connects TRBV25-1 to TRBJ1-4, with D possibly being TRBD1 (5 bases). Germline values: CDR1 MGHDK, CDR2 SYGVNS. The CDR3 runs to 15 residues. V was clipped by 1 base and J by 7 bases, with 13 bases between them. The CDR3 DNA follows: TGTGCCAGCAGTGAATGGGGGACCTGGGGTGAAAAACTGTTTTTT. Its translation: CASSEWGTWGEKLFF.

The V and J genes are TRBV18 and TRBJ1-2, with D perhaps matching TRBD1 (5 bases). The CDR3 has 16 residues. Germline V gene data show CDR1 as KGHSH and CDR2 as LQKENI. V lost 1 base and J 4 bases, leaving 16 bases between the germline ends. The CDR3 sequence: CASSPLEKGRAYGYTF. DNA for the CDR3: TGTGCCAGCTCACCACTCGAAAAGGGGCGCGCCTATGGCTACACCTTC.

The CDR3 nucleotides are TGTGCCAGCAGCTTTGGGACTAGCGGGGGGCACACAGATACGCAGTATTTT. It encodes CASSFGTSGGHTDTQYF. V usage is TRBV7-9 and J usage is TRBJ2-3; TRBD2 agrees at 15 bases. Germline values: CDR1 SEHNR, CDR2 FQNEAQ (reference sequence). The CDR3 runs to 17 residues. With V trimmed by 3 bases and J by 2 bases, 3 bases remained unmatched.

The count of this clone is one. The CDR3 region has the DNA TGTGCCAGCAGTGCGTTCCGGGACACAGCCTACGAGCAGTACTTC. Protein product: CASSAFRDTAYEQYF. The V and J genes are TRBV6-5 and TRBJ2-7; TRBD1 is a possible D gene (6 bases). Trimming pared 5 bases from V and 2 bases from J, leaving 16 bases between. The CDR3 contains 15 residues. Per the germline V gene, CDR1 is MNHEY and CDR2 is SVGAGI.

The V gene is TRBV4-3, the J gene TRBJ2-3; 9 bases line up with TRBD1. Trimming took 0 bases from V and 7 from J; bases not matched to a gene: 20. The CDR3 has 20 amino acids. CDR1 is LGHNA, CDR2 YSLEER, per germline. The CDR3 loop reads CASSQEGTGIPGTPRYTQYF. The CDR3 DNA is TGCGCCAGCAGCCAAGAAGGGACAGGGATCCCCGGGACTCCAAGGTATACGCAGTATTTT.

The gene calls are TRBV5-8 and TRBJ1-1, with 9 bases that match TRBD1. J lost 3 bases, V lost 4 bases, and 7 bases had no gene match. The CDR3 has 15 residues. CDR1 is SGHTS and CDR2 is YDEGEE in the germline V gene. CDR3 protein: CASSGRDREDTEAFF. The CDR3 nucleotides read TGTGCCAGCAGCGGCCGGGACAGGGAAGACACTGAAGCTTTCTTT. The complete variable domain, with remaining parts taken from reference TRBV5-8 and TRBJ1-1, reads EAGVTQSPTHLIKTRGQQATLRCSPISGHTSVYWYQQALGLGLQFLLWYDEGEERNRGNFPPRFSGRQFPNYSSELNVNALELEDSALYLCASSGRDREDTEAFFGQGTRLTVV.

This rearrangement joins TRBV30 to TRBJ1-6, with D possibly being TRBD1 (6 bases). The ends were cut back, 3 bases at V and 0 bases at J, with 12 bases in the middle. The CDR3 consists of 16 residues. Germline-derived CDR1 and CDR2 are GTSNPN and SVGIG (reference sequence). The CDR3 is CAWRVGGASYNSPLHF. As DNA, the CDR3 is TGTGCCTGGAGGGTTGGGGGGGCCTCCTATAATTCACCCCTCCACTTT.

This clone has just one count. V gene TRBV9 combines with J gene TRBJ2-2; 9 nucleotides align to TRBD2. CDR1 SGDLS and CDR2 YYNGEE come from the germline V gene. The CDR3 totals 17 residues. Trimming at V came to 3 bases and at J to 1 base, leaving 7 bases not matched to a gene. CDR3: CASSAPGLAMNTGELFF. The CDR3 DNA follows: TGTGCCAGCAGCGCCCCCGGACTAGCGATGAACACCGGGGAGCTGTTTTTT. The full variable domain, with the rest looked up from reference TRBV9 and TRBJ2-2, is DSGVTQTPKHLITATGQRVTLRCSPRSGDLSVYWYQQSLDQGLQFLIQYYNGEERAKGNILERFSAQQFPDLHSELNLSSLELGDSALYFCASSAPGLAMNTGELFFGEGSRLTVL.

In this sample, this clone turned up a few times. The chain uses TRBV9 and TRBJ2-7, with 9 bases matching TRBD1. The ends lost 3 bases at V and 4 bases at J; junction bases unmatched: 8. This CDR3 comprises 15 residues. In germline, CDR1 is SGDLS, CDR2 YYNGEE. The CDR3 sequence: CASSAPQGAGYEQYF. The CDR3 region has the DNA TGTGCCAGCAGCGCCCCACAGGGGGCCGGTTACGAGCAGTACTTC.